The T cell receptor beta chain under discussion was sequenced for a study of T-cell memory formation after mild COVID-19. General study results and limits: For contracting clones, CD4+ ones sat mainly in CM and EM, CD8+ in EMRA.

TCRdb reanalysed the 5' RACE reads using MiXCR and keeps one entry per CDR3 protein. Of 540,000 or so distinct CDR3 sequences in the sample, around 21% are singletons; the top ten hold around 13%. The trim removed 2 bases at V and 5 bases at J, leaving 16 bases unmatched. CDR1 is DFQATT and CDR2 is SNEGSKA in the germline V gene (reference sequence). There are 17 residues in the CDR3. As to this clonotype: What it recognizes is unknown.

Sequenced material: PBMCs or a T cell subset sorted from them (not recorded which). The chain carries TRBV20-1 and TRBJ2-5, with 8 nucleotides matching TRBD1. The clonotype was recovered from an adult woman who had mild COVID-19 (a few samples of this study predate the infection). Cell type and time point are not known. CDR3 nucleotide sequence: TGCAGTGCTAGAACGCTTTGGACAGGGAAGAATCTTGAGACCCAGTACTTC. Protein product: CSARTLWTGKNLETQYF.